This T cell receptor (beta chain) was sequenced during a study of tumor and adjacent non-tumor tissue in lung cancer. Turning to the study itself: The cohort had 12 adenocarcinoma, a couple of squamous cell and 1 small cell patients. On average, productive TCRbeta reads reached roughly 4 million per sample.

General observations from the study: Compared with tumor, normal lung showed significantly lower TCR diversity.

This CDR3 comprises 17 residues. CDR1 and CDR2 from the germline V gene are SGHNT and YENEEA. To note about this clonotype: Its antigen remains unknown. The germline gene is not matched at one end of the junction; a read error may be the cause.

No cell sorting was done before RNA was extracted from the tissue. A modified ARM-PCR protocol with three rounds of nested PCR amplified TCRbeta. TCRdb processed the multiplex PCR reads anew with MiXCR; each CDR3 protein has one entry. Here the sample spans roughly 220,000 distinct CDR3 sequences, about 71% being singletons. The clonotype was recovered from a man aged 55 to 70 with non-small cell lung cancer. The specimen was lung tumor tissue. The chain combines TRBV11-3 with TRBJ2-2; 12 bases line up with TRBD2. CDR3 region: CAGSLAVTSGRGRELFF. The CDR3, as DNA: TGTGCCGGCAGCTTAGCTGTGACTAGCGGGAGAGGCCGGGAGCTGTTTTTT.